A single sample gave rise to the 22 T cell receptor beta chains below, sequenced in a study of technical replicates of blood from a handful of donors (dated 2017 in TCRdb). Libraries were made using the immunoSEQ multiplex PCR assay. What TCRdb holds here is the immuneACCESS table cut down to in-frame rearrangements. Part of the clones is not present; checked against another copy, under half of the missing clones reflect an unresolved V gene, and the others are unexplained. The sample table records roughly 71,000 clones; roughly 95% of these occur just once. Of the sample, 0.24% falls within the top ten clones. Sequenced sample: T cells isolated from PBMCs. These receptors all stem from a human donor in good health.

The DNA for the CDR3 is TGTGCCAGCTTTCGAGGACAGGGGGCGAACTATGGCTACACCTTC. This codes for CASFRGQGANYGYTF. The chain links TRBV6-4 to TRBJ1-2, with 11 nucleotides matching TRBD1. With 8 bases clipped from V and 2 bases from J, the junction kept 7 bases outside the gene matches. CDR1 MRHNA and CDR2 SNTAGT come from the germline V gene. The CDR3 consists of 15 residues.

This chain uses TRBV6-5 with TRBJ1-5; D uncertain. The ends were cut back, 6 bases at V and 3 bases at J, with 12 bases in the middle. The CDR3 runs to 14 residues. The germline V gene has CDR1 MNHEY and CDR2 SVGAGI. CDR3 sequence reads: CASSTRGYNQPQHF. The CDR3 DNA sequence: TGTGCCAGCAGCACCCGGGGTTACAATCAGCCCCAGCATTTT.

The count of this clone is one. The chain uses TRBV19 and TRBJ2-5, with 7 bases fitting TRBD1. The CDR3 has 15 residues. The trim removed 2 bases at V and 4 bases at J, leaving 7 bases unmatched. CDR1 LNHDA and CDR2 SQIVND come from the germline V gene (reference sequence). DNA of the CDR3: TGTGCCAGTAGTATAACAGGGGCCCTTAGAGAGACCCAGTACTTC. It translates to CASSITGALRETQYF.

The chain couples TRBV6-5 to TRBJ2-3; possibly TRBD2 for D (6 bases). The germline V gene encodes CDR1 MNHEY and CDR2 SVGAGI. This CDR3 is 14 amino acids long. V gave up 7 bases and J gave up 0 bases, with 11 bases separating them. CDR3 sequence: CASTRSGSTDTQYF. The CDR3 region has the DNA TGTGCCAGCACTCGGAGCGGGAGCACAGATACGCAGTATTTT.

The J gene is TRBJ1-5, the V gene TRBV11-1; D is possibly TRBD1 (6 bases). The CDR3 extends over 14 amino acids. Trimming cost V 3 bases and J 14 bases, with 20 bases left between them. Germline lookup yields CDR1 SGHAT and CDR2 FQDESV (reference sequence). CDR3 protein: CASSFRPSGGPKHF. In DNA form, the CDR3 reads TGTGCCAGCAGCTTCCGGCCAAGCGGGGGCCCTAAGCATTTT.

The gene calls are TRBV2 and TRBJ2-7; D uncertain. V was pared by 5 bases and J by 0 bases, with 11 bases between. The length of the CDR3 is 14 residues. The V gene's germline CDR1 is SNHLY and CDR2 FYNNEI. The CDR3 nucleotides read TGTGCCAGCAGTCCGACACCAGTCTCCTACGAGCAGTACTTC. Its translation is CASSPTPVSYEQYF.

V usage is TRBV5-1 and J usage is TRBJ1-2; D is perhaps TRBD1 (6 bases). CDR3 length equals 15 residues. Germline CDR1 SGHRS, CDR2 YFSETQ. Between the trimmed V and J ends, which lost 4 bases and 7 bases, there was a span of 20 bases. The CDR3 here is CASSLGSATGRGYTF. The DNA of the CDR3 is TGCGCCAGCAGCCTGGGAAGCGCGACAGGTCGTGGCTACACCTTC.

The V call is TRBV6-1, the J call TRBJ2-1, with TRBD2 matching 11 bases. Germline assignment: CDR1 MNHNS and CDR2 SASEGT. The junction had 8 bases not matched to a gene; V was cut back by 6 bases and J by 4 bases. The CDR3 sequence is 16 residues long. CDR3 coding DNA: TGTGCCAGCAGGGAATCCGGGACTAGCGGTTACAATGAGCAGTTCTTC. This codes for CASRESGTSGYNEQFF.

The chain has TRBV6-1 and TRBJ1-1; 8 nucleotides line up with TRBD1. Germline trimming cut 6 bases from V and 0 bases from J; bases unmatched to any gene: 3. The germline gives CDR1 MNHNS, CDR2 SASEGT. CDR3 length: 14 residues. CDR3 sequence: CASRDRDMNTEAFF. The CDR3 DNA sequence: TGTGCCAGCAGGGACAGGGACATGAACACTGAAGCTTTCTTT.

The CDR3 sequence: CSVRTQNTEAFF. For the CDR3, the DNA is TGCAGCGTACGGACACAGAACACTGAAGCTTTCTTT. The V gene is TRBV29-1, the J gene TRBJ1-1, with a tentative D call TRBD1 (5 bases). V dropped 6 bases and J dropped 1 base, with 9 bases sitting between them. Germline V gene data show CDR1 as SQVTM and CDR2 as ANQGSEA. The CDR3 contains 12 residues.

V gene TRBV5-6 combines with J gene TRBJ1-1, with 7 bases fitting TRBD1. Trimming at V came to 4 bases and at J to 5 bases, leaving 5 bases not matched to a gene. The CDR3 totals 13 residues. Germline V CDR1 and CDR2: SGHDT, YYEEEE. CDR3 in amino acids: CASSPRGITEAFF. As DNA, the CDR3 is TGTGCCAGCAGCCCCAGGGGGATAACTGAAGCTTTCTTT.

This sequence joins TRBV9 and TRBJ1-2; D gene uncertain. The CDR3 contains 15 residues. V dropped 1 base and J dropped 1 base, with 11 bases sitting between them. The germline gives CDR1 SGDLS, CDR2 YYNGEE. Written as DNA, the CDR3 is TGTGCCAGCAGCGTATTCTCCGGGGATAACTATGGCTACACCTTC. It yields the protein CASSVFSGDNYGYTF.

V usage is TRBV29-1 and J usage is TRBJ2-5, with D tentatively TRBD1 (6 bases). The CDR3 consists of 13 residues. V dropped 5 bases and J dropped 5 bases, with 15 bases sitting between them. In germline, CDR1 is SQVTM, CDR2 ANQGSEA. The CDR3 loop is CSVKLERGETQYF. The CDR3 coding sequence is TGCAGCGTTAAGCTAGAAAGGGGGGAGACCCAGTACTTC.

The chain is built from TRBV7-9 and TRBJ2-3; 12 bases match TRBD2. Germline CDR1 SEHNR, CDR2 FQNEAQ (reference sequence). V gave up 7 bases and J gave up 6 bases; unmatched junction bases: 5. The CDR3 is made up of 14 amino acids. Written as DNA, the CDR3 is TGTGCCAGCACCCGACTAGCGGGGGCCGATACGCAGTATTTT. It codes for CASTRLAGADTQYF.

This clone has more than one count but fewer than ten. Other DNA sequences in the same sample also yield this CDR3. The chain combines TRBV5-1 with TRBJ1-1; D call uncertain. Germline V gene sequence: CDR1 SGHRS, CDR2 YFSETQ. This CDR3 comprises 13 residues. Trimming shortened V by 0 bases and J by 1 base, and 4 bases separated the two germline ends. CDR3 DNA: TGCGCCAGCAGCTTGGCGGGGAACACTGAAGCTTTCTTT. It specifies CASSLAGNTEAFF.

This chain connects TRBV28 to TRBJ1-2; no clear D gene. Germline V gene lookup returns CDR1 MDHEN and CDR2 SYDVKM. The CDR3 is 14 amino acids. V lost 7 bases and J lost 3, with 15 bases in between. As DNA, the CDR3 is TGTGCCAGCATTGAGTCCCCGGGAGACTATGGCTACACCTTC. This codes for CASIESPGDYGYTF.

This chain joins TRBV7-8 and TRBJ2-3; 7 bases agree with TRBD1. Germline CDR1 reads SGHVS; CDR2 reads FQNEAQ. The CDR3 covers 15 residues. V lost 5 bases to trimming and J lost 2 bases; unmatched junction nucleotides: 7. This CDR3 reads CASSPRQGFTDTQYF. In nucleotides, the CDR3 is TGTGCCAGCAGCCCCAGACAGGGATTCACAGATACGCAGTATTTT.

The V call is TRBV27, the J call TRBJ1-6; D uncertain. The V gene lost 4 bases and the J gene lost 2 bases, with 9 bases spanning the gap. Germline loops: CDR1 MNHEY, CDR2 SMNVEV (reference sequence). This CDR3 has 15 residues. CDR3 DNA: TGTGCCAGCAGTTCATCAGCCGCCTATAATTCACCCCTCCACTTT. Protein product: CASSSSAAYNSPLHF.

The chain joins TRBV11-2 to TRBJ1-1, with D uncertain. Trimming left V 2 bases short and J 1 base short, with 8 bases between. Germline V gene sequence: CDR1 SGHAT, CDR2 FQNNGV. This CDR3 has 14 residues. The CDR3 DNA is TGTGCCAGCAGCTTATCCCCGTCGAACACTGAAGCTTTCTTT. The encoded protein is CASSLSPSNTEAFF.

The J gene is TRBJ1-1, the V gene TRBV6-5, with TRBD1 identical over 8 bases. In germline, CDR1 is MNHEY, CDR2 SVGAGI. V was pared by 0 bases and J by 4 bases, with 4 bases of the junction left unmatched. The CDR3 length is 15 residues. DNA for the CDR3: TGTGCCAGCAGTTACTCACCAGGGGGCGGCACTGAAGCTTTCTTT. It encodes CASSYSPGGGTEAFF.

The CDR3 sequence is CASISSYNEQFF. As DNA, the CDR3 is TGTGCCAGCATCAGTTCCTACAATGAGCAGTTCTTC. The chain links TRBV27 to TRBJ2-1; no clear D gene. Trimming cost V 7 bases and J 1 base, with 5 bases left between them. The CDR3 loop spans 12 amino acids. Germline CDR1 is MNHEY and CDR2 is SMNVEV (reference sequence).

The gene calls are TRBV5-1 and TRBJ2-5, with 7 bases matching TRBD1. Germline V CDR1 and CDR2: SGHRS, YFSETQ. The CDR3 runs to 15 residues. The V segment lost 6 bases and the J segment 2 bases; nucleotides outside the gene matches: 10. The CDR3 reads CASTPGDSRQETQYF. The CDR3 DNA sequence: TGCGCCAGCACACCTGGGGACAGTCGACAAGAGACCCAGTACTTC.